These T cell receptor beta chains were read from a single sample in a study of blood T cell repertoires in COVID-19. The data were produced by immunoSEQ multiplex PCR, yet TCRdb's version contains in-frame clones alone and is incomplete. The table lists approximately 210,000 clones, around 85% of them singletons. Sequencing input: peripheral blood. The receptor set was obtained from a man in his forties or fifties with acute or convalescent COVID-19. The CDR3 runs from the conserved cysteine through the conserved F or W. Clone size appears in some rows only: once, few, many, or a class for an expanded clone.

CDR3 length: 19; V gene: TRBV7-9; J gene: TRBJ1-3; clone size: -; CDR3 protein: CASSPLPDTSDGSGNTIYF
CDR3 length: 14; V gene: TRBV5-1; J gene: TRBJ2-3; clone size: few; CDR3 protein: CASSMIPGRDTQYF
CDR3 length: 17; V gene: TRBV28; J gene: TRBJ2-1; clone size: few; CDR3 protein: CASSSTRLAVSYNEQFF
CDR3 length: 16; V gene: TRBV11-2; J gene: TRBJ2-1; clone size: -; CDR3 protein: CASSLPGTGDLDEQFF
CDR3 length: 15; V gene: TRBV9; J gene: TRBJ1-4; clone size: -; CDR3 protein: CASSATGATNEKLFF
CDR3 length: 18; V gene: TRBV7-8; J gene: TRBJ2-3; clone size: -; CDR3 protein: CASSEGLAGHPSTDTQYF
CDR3 length: 15; V gene: TRBV6-7; J gene: TRBJ1-6; clone size: -; CDR3 protein: CLKPTQGTGTSPLHF
CDR3 length: 13; V gene: TRBV6-5; J gene: TRBJ2-7; clone size: -; CDR3 protein: CASRQPPVYEQYF
CDR3 length: 14; V gene: TRBV7-8; J gene: TRBJ1-5; clone size: -; CDR3 protein: CASSSGDYSQPQHF
CDR3 length: 14; V gene: TRBV6-5; J gene: TRBJ2-7; clone size: -; CDR3 protein: CASSSQRVAYEQYF
CDR3 length: 15; V gene: TRBV14; J gene: TRBJ2-7; clone size: -; CDR3 protein: CASSQGSGISYEQYF